The next 27 T cell receptor beta chains were all read from a single sample in a study of OX40 agonist ivuxolimab in advanced cancers. The repertoire was sequenced with immunoSEQ multiplex PCR; TCRdb's copy has only in-frame clones and lacks some. This table holds around 72,000 clones, roughly 87% found once. Material: CD4+ or CD8+ T cells sorted from blood, obtained in a trial of the OX40 agonist ivuxolimab. The source is an adult with an advanced solid tumor such as melanoma, head and neck, liver or kidney cancer.

The chain recombines TRBV6-4 with TRBJ1-1; D not certain. From germline, CDR1 is MRHNA and CDR2 SNTAGT. The V and J ends lost 4 bases and 1 base respectively, with 13 bases between them. CDR3 size: 15 residues. CDR3 in amino acids: CASSVEEGGNTEAFF. The CDR3 DNA reads TGTGCCAGCAGTGTAGAGGAGGGAGGGAACACTGAAGCTTTCTTT.

The chain links TRBV28 to TRBJ1-2; 8 bases agree with TRBD1. V was pared by 4 bases and J by 7 bases, with 8 bases of the junction left unmatched. The CDR3 spans 14 residues. The V gene's germline CDR1 is MDHEN and CDR2 SYDVKM. In DNA form, the CDR3 reads TGTGCCAGCAGTTCTCCGACAGGGGCTAGTGGCTACACCTTC. As protein: CASSSPTGASGYTF.

V is TRBV5-5 and J is TRBJ2-7, with TRBD2 matching over 10 bases. The ends lost 6 bases at V and 6 bases at J; junction bases unmatched: 9. The CDR3 runs 14 residues. Germline V gene sequence: CDR1 SGHKS, CDR2 YYEKEE (reference sequence). As DNA, the CDR3 is TGTGCCAGCACCATAGCGGGAGGCACAGGCGAGCAGTACTTC. Its translation is CASTIAGGTGEQYF.

The chain joins TRBV5-1 to TRBJ2-3; D unresolved. Germline lookup yields CDR1 SGHRS and CDR2 YFSETQ. This CDR3 has 14 amino acids. V lost 4 bases to trimming and J lost 0 bases, with 9 bases between them. The CDR3 sequence: CASSPPSSTDTQYF. CDR3 coding DNA: TGCGCCAGCAGCCCGCCGAGTAGCACAGATACGCAGTATTTT.

The genes are TRBV5-1 and TRBJ1-6, with D tentatively TRBD1 (6 bases). Germline CDR1 reads SGHRS; CDR2 reads YFSETQ. The V gene lost 2 bases and the J gene lost 8 bases, with 11 bases spanning the gap. The CDR3 runs 14 residues. The CDR3 DNA sequence: TGCGCCAGCAGCTTTCAGGGGCCAGATTCACCCCTCCACTTT. The encoded protein is CASSFQGPDSPLHF.

The gene calls are TRBV5-1 and TRBJ1-3, with a possible D match to TRBD1 (5 bases). Germline V gives CDR1 SGHRS, CDR2 YFSETQ. CDR3 size: 15 residues. CDR3 amino acids: CASQLVGGSGNTIYF. CDR3 nucleotides: TGCGCTAGCCAGCTAGTTGGGGGCTCTGGAAACACCATATATTTT.

CDR3 loop: CASSQRRGIVKNIQYF. The CDR3 DNA reads TGTGCCAGTAGTCAACGCAGGGGCATTGTCAAAAACATTCAGTACTTC. The genes are TRBV19 and TRBJ2-4, with D possibly matching TRBD1 (6 bases). The V end was cut by 5 bases, the J end by 3 bases, with 17 bases between. There are 16 residues in the CDR3. The germline V gene encodes CDR1 LNHDA and CDR2 SQIVND (reference sequence).

This clone has just one count. The rearrangement joins TRBV7-8 to TRBJ2-7; tentative D call: TRBD1 (6 bases). Deletions cut 1 base from V and 9 bases from J, with 13 bases between. CDR1 and CDR2 from the germline V gene are SGHVS and FQNEAQ. This CDR3 spans 13 amino acids. The CDR3 here is CASSLDYREGQYF. CDR3 bases: TGTGCCAGCAGCTTAGATTACAGGGAAGGGCAGTACTTC.

The chain is built from TRBV1 and TRBJ2-3; no DNA check was done on the table's D call, TRBD2. TRBV1 is recorded as a pseudogene. The CDR3 spans 17 residues. In nucleotides, the CDR3 is TGCACCAGCAGCCCCGGGACTAGAGGGCGGGTTTGGGATACGCAGTATTTT. Translation: CTSSPGTRGRVWDTQYF.

The chain is built from TRBV10-3 and TRBJ1-5; D is perhaps TRBD1 (5 bases). V was cut by 2 bases and J by 5 bases, with 7 bases left in between. Per the germline V gene, CDR1 is ENHRY and CDR2 is SYGVKD. CDR3 length: 13 residues. The CDR3 is CAISEDRDQPQHF. The CDR3 DNA follows: TGTGCCATCAGTGAGGACAGAGATCAGCCCCAGCATTTT.

The V gene is TRBV4-2, the J gene TRBJ2-1; TRBD2 might be the D (7 bases). The CDR3 sequence is 16 residues long. CDR1 and CDR2 from the germline V gene are LGHNA and YNFKEQ. Trimming left V 2 bases short and J 5 bases short, with 16 bases between. The CDR3 DNA reads TGTGCCAGCAGCCAAATAGGGGGGGGCTCGAACAATGAGCAGTTCTTC. Translation: CASSQIGGGSNNEQFF.

The V call is TRBV5-1, the J call TRBJ1-1; a weak D match, TRBD1 (6 bases). CDR1 and CDR2 (germline): SGHRS, YFSETQ. The CDR3 runs 15 residues. V lost 0 bases, J lost 2 bases, and 11 bases lay in between. The CDR3 region has the DNA TGCGCCAGCAGCTTGGAGGGGGTACCTAACACTGAAGCTTTCTTT. Its translation is CASSLEGVPNTEAFF.

CDR3 nucleotides: TGTGCCAGCAGCGTAAGGACAGGGGATACGACCCAGTACTTC. Protein sequence: CASSVRTGDTTQYF. The chain has TRBV9 and TRBJ2-5, with 9 bases identical to TRBD1. The CDR3 loop spans 14 amino acids. Germline V lookup: CDR1 SGDLS, CDR2 YYNGEE. The junction had 5 bases not matched to a gene; V was cut back by 1 base and J by 7 bases.

This clone appeared once. CDR3 DNA: TGTGCCAGCAGCGCCGGGTGGAGCCAAAACATTCAGTACTTC. Amino acids: CASSAGWSQNIQYF. The J gene is TRBJ2-4, the V gene TRBV9; D gene uncertain. CDR1 and CDR2 from the germline V gene are SGDLS and YYNGEE. V was trimmed by 3 bases and J by 5 bases, leaving 12 bases between them. The CDR3 length is 14 residues.

The rearrangement joins TRBV15 to TRBJ2-1, with D tentatively TRBD2 (6 bases). The CDR3 runs to 15 residues. The V end was cut by 1 base, the J end by 9 bases, with 16 bases between. Germline values: CDR1 LNHNV, CDR2 YYDKDF (reference sequence). For the CDR3, the DNA is TGTGCCACCAGCAGAGTCATCGGGCTAGCGAGTGAGCAGTTCTTC. Protein: CATSRVIGLASEQFF.

V is TRBV28 and J is TRBJ1-2, with 10 bases fitting TRBD1. Germline CDR1 MDHEN, CDR2 SYDVKM. The CDR3 extends over 14 amino acids. After removal of 2 bases from V and 8 bases from J, the junction contained 5 bases not matched to a gene. CDR3 protein: CASSLVDRGRGYTF. DNA for the CDR3: TGTGCCAGCAGTTTAGTCGACAGGGGGCGGGGCTACACCTTC.

A word on this clone: The DNA is omitted, as the CDR3 cannot be located on it reliably, and the CDR3 follows TCRdb's listing. The V call is TRBV19, the J call TRBJ2-1; the table's D call, TRBD2, was not checked against the DNA. Germline V CDR1 and CDR2: LNHDA, SQIVND (reference sequence). The CDR3 spans 17 residues, counting both ends. The CDR3 sequence is CASTSGGRIQGYNEQFF.

The rearrangement links TRBV6-6 to TRBJ2-7, with D possibly being TRBD2 (5 bases). With 6 bases removed from V and 0 bases from J, the gap between germline ends came to 12 bases. CDR1 is MNHNY, CDR2 SVGAGI, per germline (reference sequence). The CDR3 is 14 residues long. CDR3 sequence (DNA): TGTGCCAGCAGACCGACGGGGAGCTCCTACGAGCAGTACTTC. Translating gives CASRPTGSSYEQYF.

The chain carries TRBV19 and TRBJ2-4; no clear D. Germline assignment: CDR1 LNHDA and CDR2 SQIVND (reference sequence). The CDR3 consists of 13 residues. The V and J ends lost 1 base and 7 bases respectively, with 8 bases between them. CDR3 residues: CASSIGTSNIQYF. The CDR3 DNA reads as TGTGCCAGTAGTATAGGGACCAGTAACATTCAGTACTTC.

This rearrangement joins TRBV7-3 to TRBJ2-3; D call uncertain. Germline V gives CDR1 SGHTA, CDR2 FQGTGA. V lost 5 bases, J lost 1 base, and 10 bases lay in between. The CDR3 has 14 residues. In nucleotides, the CDR3 is TGTGCCAGCAGCCCCCTGCACCGCACAGATACGCAGTATTTT. Its protein product is CASSPLHRTDTQYF.

The chain joins TRBV6-5 to TRBJ2-7; possibly TRBD1 for D (9 bases). Deletions cut 7 bases from V and 4 bases from J, with 20 bases between. The CDR3 totals 15 residues. Germline V gene lookup returns CDR1 MNHEY and CDR2 SVGAGI. CDR3: CASTERGTGYYEQYF. CDR3 coding DNA: TGTGCCAGCACCGAGCGGGGGACAGGGTATTACGAGCAGTACTTC.

This sequence joins TRBV5-5 and TRBJ1-4; D is perhaps TRBD1 (5 bases). CDR3 length: 14 amino acids. Germline V gene sequence: CDR1 SGHKS, CDR2 YYEKEE (reference sequence). V was clipped by 0 bases and J by 7 bases, with 10 bases between them. CDR3 bases: TGTGCCAGCAGCTTGGGGGAAAGGGGTGAAAAACTGTTTTTT. Encoded protein: CASSLGERGEKLFF.

V usage is TRBV5-1 and J usage is TRBJ1-4; D is unresolved. Germline CDR1 SGHRS, CDR2 YFSETQ. The CDR3 is 15 residues long. The V end was cut by 0 bases, the J end by 7 bases, with 13 bases between. CDR3 bases: TGCGCCAGCAGCTTGGCAAGGGCGGAGAGTGAAAAACTGTTTTTT. This encodes CASSLARAESEKLFF.

The chain employs TRBV29-1 and TRBJ2-1, with a weak D call TRBD2 (5 bases). With 4 bases removed from V and 8 bases from J, the gap between germline ends came to 15 bases. Per germline, CDR1 SQVTM and CDR2 ANQGSEA. CDR3 size: 13 residues. CDR3 coding DNA: TGCAGCGTTGGAGGGCTAGGAGCACATGAGCAGTTCTTC. Translating gives CSVGGLGAHEQFF.

V usage is TRBV6-1 and J usage is TRBJ2-7, with 7 bases lining up with TRBD1. The V gene end was trimmed by 6 bases and the J gene end by 5 bases; junction bases not matched to a gene: 10. Per the germline V gene, CDR1 is MNHNS and CDR2 is SASEGT. The CDR3 runs to 14 residues. The chain's CDR3 is CASRPNRGTNEQYF. The CDR3 DNA sequence: TGTGCCAGCAGGCCCAACAGGGGAACAAACGAGCAGTACTTC.

This chain links TRBV5-1 with TRBJ2-3; D uncertain. Looked up from germline, CDR1 is SGHRS and CDR2 is YFSETQ. The CDR3 totals 14 residues. Trimming stripped 4 bases from V and 1 base from J, with 10 bases between. The CDR3: CASSPVDGTDTQYF. The CDR3 bases are TGCGCCAGCAGCCCTGTAGACGGCACAGATACGCAGTATTTT.

The chain combines TRBV28 with TRBJ2-7; weak D call: TRBD2 (7 bases). CDR3 length: 15 amino acids. The ends were cut back, 4 bases at V and 4 bases at J, with 17 bases in the middle. Germline V gene sequence: CDR1 MDHEN, CDR2 SYDVKM. The CDR3 DNA sequence: TGTGCCAGCAGTTCAAGGGGGGGCGCATGGTACGAGCAGTACTTC. This codes for CASSSRGGAWYEQYF.